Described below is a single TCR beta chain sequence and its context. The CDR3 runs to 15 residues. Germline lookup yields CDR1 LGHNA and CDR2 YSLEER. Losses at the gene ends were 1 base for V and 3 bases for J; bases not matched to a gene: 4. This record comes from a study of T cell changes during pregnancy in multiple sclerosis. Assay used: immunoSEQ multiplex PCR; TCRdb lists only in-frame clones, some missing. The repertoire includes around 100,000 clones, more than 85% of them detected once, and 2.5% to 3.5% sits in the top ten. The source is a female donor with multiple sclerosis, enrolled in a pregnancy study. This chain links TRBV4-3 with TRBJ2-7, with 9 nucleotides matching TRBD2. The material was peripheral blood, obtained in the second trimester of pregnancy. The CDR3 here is CASSQAERGDYEQYF. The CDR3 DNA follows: TGCGCCAGCAGCCAAGCCGAGCGGGGGGACTACGAGCAGTACTTC.